What follows describes a single TCR beta chain. The data derive from a study of blood T cell repertoires in COVID-19. Study information: Samples of COVID-19 (acute and convalescent) were obtained from the United States, Italy and Spain. Sources were T cells, B-cell-depleted T cells, or PBMCs; the material itself was cDNA or gDNA.

Assay: immunoSEQ multiplex PCR; the TCRdb copy retains only in-frame clones and omits some. The data show approximately 160,000 clones, about 85% seen once. The germline V gene encodes CDR1 LNHDA and CDR2 SQIVND (reference sequence). The V segment lost 5 bases and the J segment 1 base; nucleotides outside the gene matches: 4. CDR3 length: 14 residues. The clonotype comes from a man aged 55-75 years who had recovered from COVID-19. Material: peripheral blood. This rearrangement joins TRBV19 to TRBJ1-1; 7 nucleotides agree with TRBD1. CDR3 sequence (DNA): TGTGCCAGTAGTTTATACAGGGGGAACACTGAAGCTTTCTTT. This translates into CASSLYRGNTEAFF.